One sample yielded the 27 T cell receptor beta chains listed below, sequenced in a study of T cells after yellow fever vaccination. TCRdb re-derived calls from the 5' RACE reads in MiXCR, one entry per CDR3 protein. Counted here are 400,000 to 650,000 distinct CDR3 sequences, just over 20% occurring once; the ten biggest clones make up roughly 16%. This sample comprised PBMCs, obtained less than 25 days after the first yellow fever vaccination. These receptors all come from a man in his late teens or twenties who received the YFV17D yellow fever vaccine.

There are a few counts of this clonotype. The V call is TRBV4-1, the J call TRBJ1-5, with no clear D. CDR1 and CDR2 (germline): MGHRA, YSYEKL. Trimming left V 4 bases short and J 1 base short, with 11 bases between. This CDR3 has 15 residues. The CDR3 is CASSRQPESNQPQHF. CDR3 nucleotides: TGCGCCAGCAGCCGGCAACCGGAAAGCAATCAGCCCCAGCATTTT.

The CDR3 protein is CSARETGVGANVLTF. In DNA, the CDR3 is TGCAGTGCTAGAGAGACGGGGGTGGGGGCCAACGTCCTGACTTTC. This chain joins TRBV20-1 and TRBJ2-6; D is possibly TRBD2 (6 bases). V lost 0 bases, J lost 4 bases, and 10 bases lay in between. CDR1 and CDR2 (germline): DFQATT, SNEGSKA (reference sequence). The CDR3 is made up of 15 amino acids.

The gene calls are TRBV4-1 and TRBJ2-1, with 7 nucleotides matching TRBD2. The trim removed 5 bases at V and 6 bases at J, leaving 13 bases unmatched. Germline-derived CDR1 and CDR2 are MGHRA and YSYEKL. There are 16 residues in the CDR3. The CDR3 DNA follows: TGCGCCAGCAGCACCCACGGGAGCGGGGCCTTCAATGAGCAGTTCTTC. This encodes CASSTHGSGAFNEQFF.

The chain links TRBV30 to TRBJ1-1; TRBD1 might be the D (5 bases). In germline, CDR1 is GTSNPN, CDR2 SVGIG (reference sequence). Trimming stripped 4 bases from V and 4 bases from J, with 13 bases between. This CDR3 has 13 residues. CDR3 DNA sequence: TGTGCCTGGAATTGGGCCGGGGGCACTGAAGCTTTCTTT. It encodes CAWNWAGGTEAFF.

The table lists this clonotype with a few counts. The chain joins TRBV12-3 or TRBV12-4 to TRBJ2-3; D tentatively fits TRBD1 or TRBD2 (6 bases each). The V end lost 6 bases, the J end lost 4 bases, and 17 bases lay between the germline ends. The CDR3 covers 15 residues. For the CDR3, the DNA is TGTGCCAGCAGCCCCAGGGGAGGACGCCCAGATACGCAGTATTTT. Translation: CASSPRGGRPDTQYF.

This clonotype has only a few counts. The rearrangement uses TRBV11-2 and TRBJ2-5; unclear D gene. Between the trimmed V and J ends, which lost 2 bases and 5 bases, there was a span of 9 bases. The germline V gene has CDR1 SGHAT and CDR2 FQNNGV. The CDR3 has 13 residues. The CDR3 nucleotides are TGTGCCAGCAGCTTATGGATGAGGGAGACCCAGTACTTC. Translating it yields CASSLWMRETQYF.

The chain combines TRBV20-1 with TRBJ2-7; 8 positions match TRBD1. J gave up 6 bases and V 3 bases, and 10 bases lay outside the gene matches. This CDR3 comprises 14 residues. Germline V gives CDR1 DFQATT, CDR2 SNEGSKA (reference sequence). DNA for the CDR3: TGCAGTGCTAGGTTTGCGCAGGGGGCGGGCGAGCAGTACTTC. The encoded protein is CSARFAQGAGEQYF.

This clonotype was found many times. The chain links TRBV19 to TRBJ2-1; 10 bases are a match to TRBD2. Germline CDR1 and CDR2: LNHDA and SQIVND (reference sequence). With 4 bases clipped from V and 7 bases from J, the junction kept 10 bases outside the gene matches. The CDR3 totals 16 residues. As DNA, the CDR3 is TGTGCCAGTAGTAGACTTCTAGCGGGGGCCTCGAATGAGCAGTTCTTC. Protein sequence: CASSRLLAGASNEQFF.

This chain connects TRBV7-2 to TRBJ2-7; D perhaps matches TRBD2 (7 bases). Trimming left V 5 bases short and J 6 bases short, with 20 bases between. Germline CDR1 is SGHTA and CDR2 is FQGNSA. CDR3 length: 15 residues. CDR3 protein: CASSDGRGGQGEQYF. The CDR3 nucleotides are TGTGCCAGCAGCGACGGAAGGGGGGGGCAGGGCGAGCAGTACTTC.

V and J are TRBV5-1 and TRBJ2-3, with D possibly being TRBD1 (6 bases). Trimming left V 0 bases short and J 2 bases short, with 13 bases between. From germline, CDR1 is SGHRS and CDR2 YFSETQ. This CDR3 has 16 residues. In DNA form, the CDR3 reads TGCGCCAGCAGCTTGGGGTCAGGGACAAACACAGATACGCAGTATTTT. It codes for CASSLGSGTNTDTQYF.

In its sample, this clonotype was seen a few times. The chain has TRBV7-2 and TRBJ2-7, with D possibly matching TRBD1 (6 bases). Germline V gives CDR1 SGHTA, CDR2 FQGNSA. The CDR3 is 13 amino acids. V dropped 6 bases and J dropped 6 bases, with 15 bases sitting between them. The CDR3 nucleotides read TGTGCCAGCAGACCACAGCCAGGGGTCGAGCAGTACTTC. Amino acids: CASRPQPGVEQYF.

This clonotype was seen a few times. This chain joins TRBV7-3 and TRBJ2-5; D tentatively reads TRBD1 or TRBD2 (6 bases each). This CDR3 region has 16 residues. V shed 1 base and J shed 5 bases, with 17 bases lying between them. The germline V gene has CDR1 SGHTA and CDR2 FQGTGA. This CDR3 is CASSLKGGASRETQYF. The DNA of the CDR3 is TGTGCCAGCAGCTTAAAGGGGGGCGCGTCTCGGGAGACCCAGTACTTC.

This chain uses TRBV12-3 or TRBV12-4 with TRBJ1-5; D perhaps matches TRBD1 (5 bases). The length of the CDR3 is 18 residues. Trimming pared 1 base from V and 3 bases from J, leaving 19 bases between. This chain's CDR3 is CASSLGAGLTVFNQPQHF. DNA of the CDR3: TGTGCCAGCAGTTTAGGGGCAGGGCTTACGGTTTTCAATCAGCCCCAGCATTTT.

There are many counts of this clonotype. This chain uses TRBV4-2 with TRBJ2-2; 8 bases are a match to TRBD2. CDR1 LGHNA and CDR2 YNFKEQ come from the germline V gene. Trimming removed 0 bases from V and 4 bases from J; junction bases left unmatched: 4. The CDR3 is 16 residues long. CDR3 nucleotide sequence: TGTGCCAGCAGCCAAGATCCGGGGGGGGCCACCGGGGAGCTGTTTTTT. Protein sequence: CASSQDPGGATGELFF.

CDR3 nucleotides: TGTGCCAGCAGCCCGGGACTATTCACAGATACGCAGTATTTT. This codes for CASSPGLFTDTQYF. This chain connects TRBV7-8 to TRBJ2-3, with 7 nucleotides matching TRBD2. J gave up 2 bases and V 5 bases, and 4 bases lay outside the gene matches. CDR3 length: 14 amino acids. Germline CDR1 and CDR2: SGHVS and FQNEAQ.

This clonotype was seen a few times. This rearrangement joins TRBV7-3 to TRBJ1-6; D is unclear. In germline, CDR1 is SGHTA, CDR2 FQGTGA. The V end was cut by 1 base, the J end by 7 bases, with 5 bases between. This CDR3 has 13 residues. CDR3 loop: CASSLNPNSPLHF. The CDR3 nucleotides are TGTGCCAGCAGCTTAAATCCAAATTCACCCCTCCACTTT.

The chain recombines TRBV5-1 with TRBJ1-2; TRBD1 matches at 8 bases. The V gene end was trimmed by 5 bases and the J gene end by 8 bases; junction bases not matched to a gene: 17. This CDR3 has 16 amino acids. CDR1 is SGHRS and CDR2 is YFSETQ in the germline V gene. This CDR3 is CASSAIAGTGLQGYTF. CDR3 nucleotide sequence: TGCGCCAGCAGTGCAATTGCCGGGACAGGCCTCCAGGGCTACACCTTC.

V is TRBV6-5 and J is TRBJ1-2; no definite D call. Trimming cost V 4 bases and J 2 bases, with 14 bases left between them. CDR1 and CDR2 (germline): MNHEY, SVGAGI. The CDR3 extends over 15 amino acids. This CDR3 reads CASSSFRSPNYGYTF. The CDR3 nucleotides are TGTGCCAGCAGTTCATTCAGGTCCCCAAACTATGGCTACACCTTC.

This chain joins TRBV12-3 or TRBV12-4 and TRBJ1-4; D is possibly TRBD1 (6 bases). The CDR3 is 14 amino acids. V was cut by 2 bases and J by 5 bases, with 9 bases left in between. CDR3 protein: CASSLRGGNEKLFF. The CDR3 DNA sequence: TGTGCCAGCAGTTTAAGGGGGGGAAATGAAAAACTGTTTTTT.

Only a few counts were recorded for this clonotype. The rearrangement joins TRBV20-1 to TRBJ2-3; D assignment may be TRBD1 or TRBD2 (5 bases each). The CDR3 runs 16 residues. Germline assignment: CDR1 DFQATT and CDR2 SNEGSKA (reference sequence). V was pared by 7 bases and J by 1 base, with 21 bases between. CDR3 in amino acids: CSVRRWRQGGTDTQYF. In DNA form, the CDR3 reads TGCAGTGTTCGGCGTTGGAGGCAGGGCGGCACAGATACGCAGTATTTT.

A few counts support this clonotype. The J gene is TRBJ2-5, the V gene TRBV7-2; D is unclear. V dropped 1 base and J dropped 7 bases, with 13 bases sitting between them. CDR3 length: 14 amino acids. Germline loops: CDR1 SGHTA, CDR2 FQGNSA. CDR3 bases: TGTGCCAGCAGCTTAGGGTGGGCGCCGTGGACCCAGTACTTC. It codes for CASSLGWAPWTQYF. The full variable domain, its missing parts supplied by reference TRBV7-2 and TRBJ2-5, is GAGVSQSPSNKVTEKGKDVELRCDPISGHTALYWYRQSLGQGLEFLIYFQGNSAPDKSGLPSDRFSAERTGGSVSTLTIQRTQQEDSAVYLCASSLGWAPWTQYFGPGTRLLVL.

This chain joins TRBV4-1 and TRBJ1-1, with D unclear. Trimming stripped 7 bases from V and 1 base from J, with 7 bases between. The CDR3 consists of 12 residues. The germline V gene encodes CDR1 MGHRA and CDR2 YSYEKL. This CDR3 is CASTSRNTEAFF. CDR3 nucleotide sequence: TGCGCCAGCACGTCTCGGAACACTGAAGCTTTCTTT.

In this sample, this clonotype turned up a few times. DNA for the CDR3: TGTGCCACCGCCCAGGGAAACGAGCAGTACGTC. This codes for CATAQGNEQYV. The chain links TRBV7-8 to TRBJ2-7; possibly TRBD1 for D (5 bases). The CDR3 runs 11 residues. V was cut by 10 bases and J by 5 bases, with 12 bases left in between. Germline CDR1 and CDR2: SGHVS and FQNEAQ.

A few counts support this clonotype. The rearrangement uses TRBV7-3 and TRBJ2-1; 11 bases are shared with TRBD2. J lost 9 bases, V lost 5 bases, and 18 bases had no gene match. The CDR3 length is 18 residues. Germline CDR1 and CDR2: SGHTA and FQGTGA. The CDR3 loop is CASSPNTPIAGGPIEQFF. CDR3 DNA: TGTGCCAGCAGCCCTAACACCCCGATAGCGGGGGGGCCCATTGAGCAGTTCTTC.

The V call is TRBV30, the J call TRBJ2-3; possibly TRBD1 for D (5 bases). V lost 1 base to trimming and J lost 4 bases, with 12 bases between them. The CDR3 is 14 residues long. The germline gives CDR1 GTSNPN, CDR2 SVGIG (reference sequence). The CDR3 DNA reads as TGTGCCTGGAGTGCAAAACAGGCACCAGATACGCAGTATTTT. Translating it yields CAWSAKQAPDTQYF.

In this sample, this clonotype turned up a few times. The genes are TRBV7-2 and TRBJ2-7; D is perhaps TRBD1 or TRBD2 (5 bases each). V lost 0 bases to trimming and J lost 3 bases, with 12 bases between them. In germline, CDR1 is SGHTA, CDR2 FQGNSA. CDR3 length equals 15 residues. CDR3 DNA: TGTGCCAGCAGCTTAGCGGGACCAGCAGTCTACGAGCAGTACTTC. Translation gives CASSLAGPAVYEQYF.

This clonotype was recorded a few times. The chain is built from TRBV10-3 and TRBJ2-1; TRBD2 might be the D (5 bases). Germline V lookup: CDR1 ENHRY, CDR2 SYGVKD. Trimming left V 6 bases short and J 7 bases short, with 16 bases between. The CDR3 covers 14 residues. The CDR3 DNA reads TGTGCCATCAGCCAAGAGGGATCGGGAAATGAGCAGTTCTTC. Its protein is CAISQEGSGNEQFF.